This TCR beta chain is drawn from a study of T cell responses to AZD1222 COVID-19 vaccine. Here immunoSEQ multiplex PCR was the method, and the copy in TCRdb shows in-frame clones only, minus some. The top ten clones hold about a quarter of a sample with over 40,000 clones, roughly 83% of them seen once. Sequenced material: peripheral blood, taken on day 0 of AZD1222 vaccination. This TCR derives from an adult in good health.

CDR3 sequence reads: CASSINRYNEQFF. The CDR3 coding sequence is TGTGCCAGTAGTATAAACAGATACAATGAGCAGTTCTTC. V is TRBV19 and J is TRBJ2-1; D not resolved. Trimming removed 2 bases at V and 4 bases at J, with 6 bases between. Germline V CDR1 and CDR2: LNHDA, SQIVND (reference sequence). This CDR3 spans 13 amino acids.